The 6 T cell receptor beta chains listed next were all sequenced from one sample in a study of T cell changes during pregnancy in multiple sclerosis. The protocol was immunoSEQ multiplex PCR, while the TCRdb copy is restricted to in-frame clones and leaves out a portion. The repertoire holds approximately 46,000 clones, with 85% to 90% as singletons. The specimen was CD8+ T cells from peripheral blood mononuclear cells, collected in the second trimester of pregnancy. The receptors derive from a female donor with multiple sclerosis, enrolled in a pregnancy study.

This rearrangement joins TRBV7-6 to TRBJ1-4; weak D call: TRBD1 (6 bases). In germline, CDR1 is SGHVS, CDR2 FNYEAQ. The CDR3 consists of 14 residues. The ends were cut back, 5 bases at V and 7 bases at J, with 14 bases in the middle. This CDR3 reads CASSKSGTTEKLFF. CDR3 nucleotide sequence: TGTGCCAGCAGCAAGTCGGGGACAACTGAAAAACTGTTTTTT.

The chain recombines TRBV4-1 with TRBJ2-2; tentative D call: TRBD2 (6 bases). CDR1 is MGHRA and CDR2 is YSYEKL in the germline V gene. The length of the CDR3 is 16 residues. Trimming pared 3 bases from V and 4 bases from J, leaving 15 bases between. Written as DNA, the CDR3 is TGCGCCAGCAGCCACTATAGCGGAGAAGCCACCGGGGAGCTGTTTTTT. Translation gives CASSHYSGEATGELFF.

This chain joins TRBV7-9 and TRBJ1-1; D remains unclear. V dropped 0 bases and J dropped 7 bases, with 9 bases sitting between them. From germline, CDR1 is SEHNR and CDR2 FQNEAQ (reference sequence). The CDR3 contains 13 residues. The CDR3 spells CASSLAGSGEAFF. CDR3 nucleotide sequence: TGTGCCAGCAGCTTAGCAGGATCGGGTGAAGCTTTCTTT. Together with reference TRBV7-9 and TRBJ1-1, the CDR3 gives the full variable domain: DTGVSQNPRHKITKRGQNVTFRCDPISEHNRLYWYRQTLGQGPEFLTYFQNEAQLEKSRLLSDRFSAERPKGSFSTLEIQRTEQGDSAMYLCASSLAGSGEAFFGQGTRLTVV.

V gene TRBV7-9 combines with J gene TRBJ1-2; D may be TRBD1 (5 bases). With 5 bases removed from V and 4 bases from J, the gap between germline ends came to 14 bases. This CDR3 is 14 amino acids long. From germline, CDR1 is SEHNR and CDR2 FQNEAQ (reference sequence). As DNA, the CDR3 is TGTGCCAGCAGCCCAGGAGGGGAGGCCTATGGCTACACCTTC. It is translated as CASSPGGEAYGYTF.

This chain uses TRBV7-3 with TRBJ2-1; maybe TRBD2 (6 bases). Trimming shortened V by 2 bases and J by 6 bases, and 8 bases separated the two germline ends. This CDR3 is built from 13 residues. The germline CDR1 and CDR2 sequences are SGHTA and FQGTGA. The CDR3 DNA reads TGTGCCAGCAGCTTACTAGCGAGCAATGAGCAGTTCTTC. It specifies CASSLLASNEQFF. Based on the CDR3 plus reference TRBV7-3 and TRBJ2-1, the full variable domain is GAGVSQTPSNKVTEKGKYVELRCDPISGHTALYWYRQSLGQGPEFLIYFQGTGAADDSGLPNDRFFAVRPEGSVSTLKIQRTERGDSAVYLCASSLLASNEQFFGPGTRLTVL.

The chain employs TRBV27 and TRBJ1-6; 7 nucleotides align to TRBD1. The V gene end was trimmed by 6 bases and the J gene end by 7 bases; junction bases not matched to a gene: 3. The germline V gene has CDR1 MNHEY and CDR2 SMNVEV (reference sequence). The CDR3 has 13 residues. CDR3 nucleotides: TGTGCCAGCAGACCGGGACAGAATTCACCCCTCCACTTT. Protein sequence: CASRPGQNSPLHF.